Presented here are 24 T cell receptor beta chains from one specimen sequenced in a study of cytomegalovirus exposure and HLA in healthy donors. Measured with immunoSEQ multiplex PCR; TCRdb has only the in-frame clones, and not every one. The sample lists about 170,000 clones, roughly nine tenths seen once, with 5% to 7% in the top ten. Sequenced: PBMCs. These receptors all stem from a woman in her thirties in good health and CMV-seronegative.

The J gene is TRBJ1-1, the V gene TRBV7-2; D unclear. This CDR3 spans 12 amino acids. Per germline, CDR1 SGHTA and CDR2 FQGNSA. V lost 5 bases to trimming and J lost 8 bases, with 12 bases between them. CDR3 loop: CASSIGVSEAFF. The CDR3 DNA is TGTGCCAGCAGCATCGGGGTATCGGAAGCTTTCTTT.

In its sample, this clone was seen once. This chain's CDR3 is CASSRGGPDTQYF. CDR3 coding DNA: TGTGCCAGTAGTAGAGGGGGGCCCGATACGCAGTATTTT. V usage is TRBV19 and J usage is TRBJ2-3, with D possibly called TRBD1 or TRBD2 (6 bases each). V lost 4 bases, J lost 6 bases, and 11 bases lay in between. This CDR3 has 13 amino acids. Germline CDR1 is LNHDA and CDR2 is SQIVND (reference sequence).

This chain joins TRBV14 and TRBJ2-7; 8 bases match TRBD2. The trim removed 4 bases at V and 6 bases at J, leaving 11 bases unmatched. Germline CDR1 and CDR2: SGHDN and FVKESK. The CDR3 covers 15 residues. The CDR3 sequence: CASSPRPSGGGEQYF. The CDR3 DNA sequence: TGTGCCAGCAGCCCCCGGCCGAGCGGGGGAGGCGAGCAGTACTTC.

The chain employs TRBV30 and TRBJ2-3; 14 bases fit TRBD2. The J segment lost 2 bases and the V segment lost 1 base, leaving 11 bases of the junction unmatched. Per the germline V gene, CDR1 is GTSNPN and CDR2 is SVGIG (reference sequence). This CDR3 has 19 residues. CDR3 DNA sequence: TGTGCCTGGAGTGGGACTAGCGGGAGGACCAACACCCTCACAGATACGCAGTATTTT. This encodes CAWSGTSGRTNTLTDTQYF.

The chain uses TRBV27 and TRBJ1-1, with TRBD1 identical over 8 bases. After removal of 6 bases from V and 2 bases from J, the junction contained 11 bases not matched to a gene. Germline assignment: CDR1 MNHEY and CDR2 SMNVEV (reference sequence). This CDR3 comprises 16 residues. CDR3 protein: CASRVDTGGGNTEAFF. Here the CDR3 DNA reads TGTGCCAGCAGAGTAGATACAGGGGGGGGAAACACTGAAGCTTTCTTT.

The V gene is TRBV27, the J gene TRBJ1-1; the match to TRBD1 covers 7 bases. This CDR3 is built from 14 residues. Germline loops: CDR1 MNHEY, CDR2 SMNVEV (reference sequence). Trimming took 6 bases from V and 1 from J; bases not matched to a gene: 5. The CDR3 spells CASRPQGPNTEAFF. CDR3 bases: TGTGCCAGCAGGCCACAGGGGCCGAACACTGAAGCTTTCTTT.

The rearrangement links TRBV28 to TRBJ2-7; TRBD1 agrees at 7 bases. From germline, CDR1 is MDHEN and CDR2 SYDVKM. This CDR3 is 16 amino acids long. The V gene end was trimmed by 2 bases and the J gene end by 3 bases; junction bases not matched to a gene: 10. CDR3 amino acids: CASSLGLPGQSYEQYF. For the CDR3, the DNA is TGTGCCAGCAGTTTAGGCTTGCCGGGACAGAGCTACGAGCAGTACTTC.

This chain links TRBV7-9 with TRBJ2-7; maybe TRBD1 (6 bases). Trimming stripped 4 bases from V and 0 bases from J, with 13 bases between. The CDR3 spans 15 residues. Germline V gene lookup returns CDR1 SEHNR and CDR2 FQNEAQ (reference sequence). The CDR3 region has the DNA TGTGCCAGCAGCTCGGGACATGAACCCTCCTACGAGCAGTACTTC. It translates to CASSSGHEPSYEQYF.

The CDR3 DNA is TGTGCCACCAGCAGGGAGGGACAGGGGGCTACCGGGGCCTATGGCTACACCTTC. This gives the protein CATSREGQGATGAYGYTF. The chain combines TRBV15 with TRBJ1-2; 12 bases align to TRBD1. Germline CDR1 LNHNV, CDR2 YYDKDF (reference sequence). The CDR3 length is 18 residues. Unmatched junction bases numbered 12, after V lost 3 bases and J lost 4 bases.

The genes are TRBV29-1 and TRBJ2-7; 9 nucleotides line up with TRBD1. This CDR3 has 13 amino acids. J lost 5 bases, V lost 7 bases, and 9 bases had no gene match. Germline CDR1 is SQVTM and CDR2 is ANQGSEA. The CDR3 loop reads CSARRDRDHEQYF. In DNA form, the CDR3 reads TGCAGCGCCCGACGGGACAGGGACCACGAGCAGTACTTC.

The V call is TRBV6-1, the J call TRBJ2-2; D not certain. Germline values: CDR1 MNHNS, CDR2 SASEGT. Trimming removed 0 bases from V and 4 bases from J, with 6 bases in between. The CDR3 totals 14 residues. CDR3 region: CASSEALGTGELFF. In DNA, the CDR3 is TGTGCCAGCAGTGAAGCGTTAGGCACCGGGGAGCTGTTTTTT.

V and J are TRBV7-6 and TRBJ2-7, with TRBD1 as a possible D gene (5 bases). Germline CDR1 reads SGHVS; CDR2 reads FNYEAQ. CDR3 length: 13 amino acids. Trimming pared 5 bases from V and 0 bases from J, leaving 8 bases between. This CDR3 reads CASSPDSSYEQYF. CDR3 bases: TGTGCCAGCAGCCCCGACAGCTCCTACGAGCAGTACTTC.

This chain uses TRBV19 with TRBJ2-7; D is perhaps TRBD2 (5 bases). CDR1 and CDR2 from the germline V gene are LNHDA and SQIVND (reference sequence). V was pared by 6 bases and J by 9 bases, with 27 bases between. The CDR3 contains 16 residues. Here the CDR3 reads CASSFKGYRHTEAQYF. For the CDR3, the DNA is TGTGCCAGTAGCTTCAAGGGCTATCGACATACGGAGGCGCAGTACTTC.

The rearrangement joins TRBV6-1 to TRBJ1-5; a weak D match, TRBD1 (5 bases). The CDR3 extends over 14 amino acids. The V and J ends lost 3 bases and 4 bases respectively, with 10 bases between them. CDR1 and CDR2 (germline): MNHNS, SASEGT. This chain's CDR3 is CASSDRDGNQPQHF. The CDR3 bases are TGTGCCAGCAGTGATCGGGACGGAAATCAGCCCCAGCATTTT.

The V and J genes are TRBV2 and TRBJ2-1, with D tentatively TRBD2 (6 bases). The germline V gene has CDR1 SNHLY and CDR2 FYNNEI. CDR3 length: 16 amino acids. The germline V and J ends were trimmed by 5 bases and 0 bases, with 14 bases remaining between them. CDR3 amino acids: CASSPWGESSYNEQFF. CDR3 coding DNA: TGTGCCAGCAGTCCTTGGGGGGAGAGCTCCTACAATGAGCAGTTCTTC.

This clone has just a few counts. The CDR3 coding sequence is TGTGCCAGCAGCTTCGGACTAGCGAGCACAGATACGCAGTATTTT. Translated, it gives CASSFGLASTDTQYF. The chain combines TRBV7-9 with TRBJ2-3; TRBD2 matches 9 bases. The CDR3 runs to 15 residues. Germline V gene data show CDR1 as SEHNR and CDR2 as FQNEAQ (reference sequence). V lost 3 bases, J lost 0 bases, and 1 base stayed unmatched.

This clone has more than one count but fewer than ten. V and J are TRBV10-3 and TRBJ2-7; maybe TRBD1 (7 bases). In germline, CDR1 is ENHRY, CDR2 SYGVKD. This CDR3 contains 13 residues. Trimming shortened V by 5 bases and J by 3 bases, and 11 bases separated the two germline ends. The CDR3 DNA reads as TGTGCCATCAGTACCCAGGGGGGCTACGAGCAGTACTTC. Its protein product is CAISTQGGYEQYF.

The rearrangement links TRBV6-5 to TRBJ2-7; 8 bases map to TRBD2. This CDR3 contains 14 residues. Germline V CDR1 and CDR2: MNHEY, SVGAGI. V dropped 7 bases and J dropped 2; count of bases not matched to a gene: 7. The CDR3, as DNA: TGTGCCAGCATTCTAACGGGGGGGGCCTACGAGCAGTACTTC. Residues: CASILTGGAYEQYF.

This chain joins TRBV4-3 and TRBJ1-2, with a tentative D call TRBD1 (6 bases). Germline V gene lookup returns CDR1 LGHNA and CDR2 YSLEER. Trimming took 0 bases from V and 1 from J, leaving 9 bases between them. This CDR3 region has 15 residues. For the CDR3, the DNA is TGCGCCAGCAGCCAAGAAGTCAGGGGTAACTATGGCTACACCTTC. Protein product: CASSQEVRGNYGYTF.

This clone was observed a single time. This chain uses TRBV2 with TRBJ1-2; D is possibly TRBD1 (5 bases). CDR3 size: 14 residues. Germline V lookup: CDR1 SNHLY, CDR2 FYNNEI. V was shortened by 2 bases and J by 1 base, with 8 bases between the two germline ends. This CDR3 reads CASSEQGNNYGYTF. The CDR3 DNA reads as TGTGCCAGCAGTGAACAGGGTAATAACTATGGCTACACCTTC.

This clone appeared many times. The chain links TRBV7-9 to TRBJ1-1; a weak D match, TRBD1 (6 bases). Deletions cut 6 bases from V and 0 bases from J, with 17 bases between. Germline V CDR1 and CDR2: SEHNR, FQNEAQ (reference sequence). There are 16 residues in the CDR3. The CDR3: CASSRKGGRVNTEAFF. Here the CDR3 DNA reads TGTGCCAGCAGTCGTAAGGGGGGGCGCGTGAACACTGAAGCTTTCTTT.

The gene calls are TRBV4-1 and TRBJ1-1; no reliable D call. The CDR3 has 15 residues. CDR1 MGHRA and CDR2 YSYEKL come from the germline V gene. The V gene lost 1 base and the J gene lost 0 bases, with 9 bases spanning the gap. Here the CDR3 reads CASSQVSHLNTEAFF. Written as DNA, the CDR3 is TGCGCCAGCAGCCAAGTCTCACACCTGAACACTGAAGCTTTCTTT.

This chain links TRBV2 with TRBJ2-1, with 10 bases lining up with TRBD2. CDR3 length: 15 residues. The trim removed 4 bases at V and 4 bases at J, leaving 4 bases unmatched. Per the germline V gene, CDR1 is SNHLY and CDR2 is FYNNEI. The CDR3 here is CASSAASGGYNEQFF. CDR3 DNA: TGTGCCAGCAGTGCGGCTAGCGGGGGATACAATGAGCAGTTCTTC. The variable domain in full, with the rest retrieved from reference TRBV2 and TRBJ2-1, is EPEVTQTPSHQVTQMGQEVILRCVPISNHLYFYWYRQILGQKVEFLVSFYNNEISEKSEIFDDQFSVERPDGSNFTLKIRSTKLEDSAMYFCASSAASGGYNEQFFGPGTRLTVL.

V usage is TRBV6-1 and J usage is TRBJ1-5, with D possibly matching TRBD1 (6 bases). CDR1 is MNHNS, CDR2 SASEGT, per germline. The V gene lost 10 bases and the J gene lost 2 bases, with 18 bases spanning the gap. CDR3 size: 15 residues. The CDR3 region is CATRGGALGNQPQHF. CDR3 DNA sequence: TGTGCCACCCGTGGGGGGGCACTTGGCAATCAGCCCCAGCATTTT.